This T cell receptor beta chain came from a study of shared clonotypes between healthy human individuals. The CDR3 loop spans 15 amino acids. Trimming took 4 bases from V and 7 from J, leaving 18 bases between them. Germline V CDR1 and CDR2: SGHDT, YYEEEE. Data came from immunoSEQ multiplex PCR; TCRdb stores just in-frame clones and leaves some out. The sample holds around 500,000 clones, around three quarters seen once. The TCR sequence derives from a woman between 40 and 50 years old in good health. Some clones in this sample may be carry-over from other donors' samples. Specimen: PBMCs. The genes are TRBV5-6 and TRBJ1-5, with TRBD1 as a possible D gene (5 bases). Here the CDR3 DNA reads TGTGCCAGCAGCGCGATGGTGTCGGGGCTACAGCCCCAGCATTTT. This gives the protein CASSAMVSGLQPQHF.